The 8 T cell receptor beta chains below come from one sample, sequenced in a study of cytomegalovirus exposure and HLA in healthy donors. 60 Vbeta and 13 Jbeta primers were used in PCR. TCRdb's copy holds only in-frame clones and misses some; the assay was immunoSEQ multiplex PCR. The sample comprises about 130,000 clones, about 68% of which are singletons, and over 1.5% rests with the top ten. Sequenced material: PBMCs. Receptors originate from a human donor in good health.

This sequence joins TRBV7-6 and TRBJ1-4; 9 bases match TRBD1. Trimming removed 6 bases from V and 8 bases from J; junction bases left unmatched: 10. CDR1 is SGHVS and CDR2 is FNYEAQ in the germline V gene. CDR3 length: 15 amino acids. CDR3 DNA sequence: TGTGCCAGCAGACCCAGGACAGGGGCGGGAGAAAAACTGTTTTTT. This gives the protein CASRPRTGAGEKLFF.

As for this clone: This same CDR3 is encoded by further DNA sequences in the sample. The gene calls are TRBV18 and TRBJ2-7; TRBD2 aligns across 8 bases. V lost 3 bases to trimming and J lost 2 bases; unmatched junction nucleotides: 0. CDR3 length: 13 amino acids. Germline loops: CDR1 KGHSH, CDR2 LQKENI. The DNA of the CDR3 is TGTGCCAGCTCACCGGGACTAGCCTACGAGCAGTACTTC. Residues: CASSPGLAYEQYF.

The V and J genes are TRBV25-1 and TRBJ2-5; 9 positions agree with TRBD2. Unmatched junction bases numbered 9, after V lost 8 bases and J lost 2 bases. CDR1 MGHDK and CDR2 SYGVNS come from the germline V gene. This CDR3 has 15 residues. CDR3 in amino acids: CASATGTSTQETQYF. The CDR3, as DNA: TGTGCCAGCGCCACCGGGACTAGCACTCAAGAGACCCAGTACTTC.

The chain employs TRBV11-1 and TRBJ2-7; 10 bases agree with TRBD1. Germline V lookup: CDR1 SGHAT, CDR2 FQDESV (reference sequence). This CDR3 has 14 residues. Trimming at V came to 3 bases and at J to 2 bases, leaving 1 base not matched to a gene. The CDR3 loop is CASSLDRGTYEQYF. CDR3 DNA: TGTGCCAGCAGCTTGGACAGGGGGACCTACGAGCAGTACTTC.

This sequence joins TRBV7-8 and TRBJ1-2; tentative D call: TRBD1 (5 bases). Germline V lookup: CDR1 SGHVS, CDR2 FQNEAQ. The CDR3 spans 15 residues. V lost 4 bases and J lost 0, with 12 bases in between. The CDR3 DNA reads TGTGCCAGCAGCTCGGTACGGGGGTCTAACTATGGCTACACCTTC. It encodes CASSSVRGSNYGYTF. Full variable domain (outside the CDR3, taken from reference TRBV7-8 and TRBJ1-2): GAGVSQSPRYKVAKRGQDVALRCDPISGHVSLFWYQQALGQGPEFLTYFQNEAQLDKSGLPSDRFFAERPEGSVSTLKIQRTQQEDSAVYLCASSSVRGSNYGYTFGSGTRLTVV.

J is TRBJ2-6 and V is TRBV5-4; D not certain. In germline, CDR1 is SGHNT, CDR2 YYREEE (reference sequence). The CDR3 is 18 amino acids. Trimming removed 4 bases from V and 0 bases from J, with 17 bases in between. CDR3: CASSPLTQAHSGANVLTF. As DNA, the CDR3 is TGTGCCAGCAGCCCCCTCACGCAGGCGCACTCTGGGGCCAACGTCCTGACTTTC.

This chain links TRBV19 with TRBJ2-3; D is possibly TRBD2 (5 bases). The CDR3 spans 17 residues. CDR1 and CDR2 (germline): LNHDA, SQIVND (reference sequence). V was pared by 3 bases and J by 2 bases, with 18 bases between. DNA of the CDR3: TGTGCCAGTAGTATGTCGGGATCAGTACCGGACACAGATACGCAGTATTTT. This sequence encodes CASSMSGSVPDTDTQYF.

This chain uses TRBV27 with TRBJ2-2; TRBD1 matches at 8 bases. The CDR3 contains 18 residues. Germline-derived CDR1 and CDR2 are MNHEY and SMNVEV (reference sequence). With 6 bases clipped from V and 0 bases from J, the junction kept 12 bases outside the gene matches. The CDR3 reads CASRNFLQTGANTGELFF. The CDR3 DNA is TGTGCCAGCAGGAACTTCTTGCAGACAGGGGCGAACACCGGGGAGCTGTTTTTT.